Presented here are 23 T cell receptor beta chains from one specimen sequenced in a study of T cell repertoires in cytomegalovirus infection. From the reads, TCRdb called clonotypes with MiXCR, one entry per CDR3 protein. The table has 150,000 to 200,000 distinct CDR3 sequences, roughly 28% seen once. The specimen was PBMCs. The receptors derive from a human donor in good health (CMV status not recorded). Some clones in this sample may be carry-over from other donors' samples.

This clonotype was detected only a few times. This chain joins TRBV2 and TRBJ1-4, with 7 bases fitting TRBD1. Per germline, CDR1 SNHLY and CDR2 FYNNEI. V trimming: 5 bases; J trimming: 10 bases; junction bases outside the gene matches: 7. CDR3 size: 13 residues. In nucleotides, the CDR3 is TGTGCCAGCAGTTACAGGGGCTGGGGAAAACTGTTTTTT. It translates to CASSYRGWGKLFF. Combining the CDR3 with reference TRBV2 and TRBJ1-4 gives the whole variable domain EPEVTQTPSHQVTQMGQEVILRCVPISNHLYFYWYRQILGQKVEFLVSFYNNEISEKSEIFDDQFSVERPDGSNFTLKIRSTKLEDSAMYFCASSYRGWGKLFFGSGTQLSVL.

The rearrangement links TRBV6-5 to TRBJ1-5; D gene unclear. V lost 5 bases and J lost 1, with 6 bases in between. CDR1 is MNHEY and CDR2 is SVGAGI in the germline V gene. CDR3 length: 13 residues. CDR3 coding DNA: TGTGCCAGCAGTAGAACCAGCAATCAGCCCCAGCATTTT. It translates to CASSRTSNQPQHF.

This chain links TRBV19 with TRBJ1-4; TRBD1 matches at 8 bases. Germline assignment: CDR1 LNHDA and CDR2 SQIVND (reference sequence). The V and J ends lost 2 bases and 8 bases, in that order; junction bases with no gene match: 10. The CDR3 extends over 16 amino acids. The CDR3 region is CASSIPSGGQGEKLFF. The CDR3 coding sequence is TGTGCCAGTAGTATACCCTCAGGGGGCCAAGGCGAAAAACTGTTTTTT.

This clonotype was found a few times. This chain links TRBV6-1 with TRBJ2-4; D remains ambiguous. CDR3 length equals 11 residues. Trimming stripped 11 bases from V and 8 bases from J, with 13 bases between. The germline CDR1 and CDR2 sequences are MNHNS and SASEGT. For the CDR3, the DNA is TGTGCCTCCGTCCTAAGGGACATTCAGTACTTC. Its protein is CASVLRDIQYF.

V gene TRBV2 combines with J gene TRBJ2-2; D is unresolved. Germline V gives CDR1 SNHLY, CDR2 FYNNEI. Trimming pared 2 bases from V and 5 bases from J, leaving 6 bases between. The CDR3 has 13 amino acids. CDR3 sequence (DNA): TGTGCCAGCAGTGAAAGCCTGACCGGGGAGCTGTTTTTT. It is translated as CASSESLTGELFF.

The table lists this clonotype with a few counts. The chain joins TRBV5-4 to TRBJ1-1; the D is unclear. This CDR3 region has 11 residues. Germline-derived CDR1 and CDR2 are SGHNT and YYREEE (reference sequence). Trimming took off 3 bases at V and 4 bases at J, with 4 bases between the two ends. The CDR3 DNA reads TGTGCCAGCAGCTCTGCCACTGAAGCTTTCTTT. Its translation: CASSSATEAFF.

V and J are TRBV5-5 and TRBJ2-5; D is perhaps TRBD2 (5 bases). The CDR3 has 13 residues. Trimming took off 1 base at V and 4 bases at J, with 8 bases between the two ends. The germline V gene has CDR1 SGHKS and CDR2 YYEKEE (reference sequence). CDR3 coding DNA: TGTGCCAGCAGCTTGCTCCGGGGAGAGACCCAGTACTTC. Protein: CASSLLRGETQYF.

This clonotype showed up many times. V usage is TRBV7-2 and J usage is TRBJ2-5; D is unclear. The germline V gene encodes CDR1 SGHTA and CDR2 FQGNSA. The CDR3 length is 14 residues. With 1 base removed from V and 3 bases from J, the gap between germline ends came to 9 bases. CDR3 residues: CASSLGSAKETQYF. CDR3 DNA sequence: TGTGCCAGCAGCTTAGGGAGTGCCAAAGAGACCCAGTACTTC.

The gene calls are TRBV11-3 and TRBJ1-1, with 10 bases lining up with TRBD1. Germline V lookup: CDR1 SGHNT, CDR2 YENEEA. This CDR3 is built from 14 residues. Trimming cost V 5 bases and J 5 bases; bases outside gene matches: 5. The CDR3 nucleotides read TGTGCCAGCAGCGCCGGGACAGGGGAAACTGAAGCTTTCTTT. This gives the protein CASSAGTGETEAFF.

The genes are TRBV7-6 and TRBJ1-4; D gene uncertain. V was trimmed by 5 bases and J by 4 bases, leaving 14 bases between them. CDR1 is SGHVS and CDR2 is FNYEAQ in the germline V gene. The CDR3 sequence is 15 residues long. The CDR3, as DNA: TGTGCCAGCAGCCGCACTGGGATCGATAATGAAAAACTGTTTTTT. It yields the protein CASSRTGIDNEKLFF.

The sample holds many counts of this clonotype. V is TRBV7-2 and J is TRBJ2-1; 9 bases are shared with TRBD1. The CDR3 has 14 amino acids. Germline V CDR1 and CDR2: SGHTA, FQGNSA. The ends lost 3 bases at V and 4 bases at J; junction bases unmatched: 1. The CDR3: CASSLGTGYNEQFF. The CDR3 nucleotides are TGTGCCAGCAGCTTGGGGACAGGGTACAATGAGCAGTTCTTC.

This clonotype was detected ten times or more. The gene calls are TRBV7-2 and TRBJ1-5, with 7 bases lining up with TRBD1. CDR1 is SGHTA and CDR2 is FQGNSA in the germline V gene. The CDR3 covers 15 residues. V was pared by 3 bases and J by 3 bases, with 5 bases of the junction left unmatched. CDR3 sequence reads: CASSFQTGVNQPQHF. The CDR3 nucleotides read TGTGCCAGCAGCTTCCAAACAGGGGTCAATCAGCCCCAGCATTTT.

The chain employs TRBV7-9 and TRBJ1-2, with D unclear. CDR1 and CDR2 from the germline V gene are SEHNR and FQNEAQ (reference sequence). The CDR3 runs 13 residues. Trimming left V 5 bases short and J 4 bases short, with 11 bases between. The CDR3 loop reads CASSIEQLYGYTF. DNA for the CDR3: TGTGCCAGCAGCATCGAACAGCTCTATGGCTACACCTTC.

The chain is built from TRBV2 and TRBJ1-5; 7 bases are shared with TRBD1. The CDR3 consists of 15 residues. Looked up from germline, CDR1 is SNHLY and CDR2 is FYNNEI. V lost 3 bases, J lost 7 bases, and 9 bases stayed unmatched. CDR3 DNA: TGTGCCAGCAGTGAGGGAGGTCAGGGGGAACAGCCCCAGCATTTT. Protein sequence: CASSEGGQGEQPQHF.

To note about this clonotype: This sequence may be a read error, since a much larger clone differs from it by one base. The chain is built from TRBV7-3 and TRBJ2-5; perhaps TRBD1 as D (6 bases). Germline V gene lookup returns CDR1 SGHTA and CDR2 FQGTGA. CDR3 length: 15 residues. CDR3 amino acids: CASSFNGQKGESQYF. The CDR3 nucleotides are TGTGCCAGCAGCTTTAACGGACAGAAGGGAGAGTCCCAGTACTTC.

This clonotype was picked up a small number of times. V usage is TRBV7-6 and J usage is TRBJ1-2; a possible D gene is TRBD1 (6 bases). CDR3 length: 14 amino acids. Trimming took off 5 bases at V and 4 bases at J, with 14 bases between the two ends. Germline V gene sequence: CDR1 SGHVS, CDR2 FNYEAQ. CDR3: CASSPWGATYGYTF. CDR3 bases: TGTGCCAGCAGCCCGTGGGGGGCAACCTATGGCTACACCTTC.

As concerns this clonotype: A much more abundant neighbour one base away suggests this may be a read error. The chain combines TRBV10-3 with TRBJ1-3, with D possibly matching TRBD1 (6 bases). Germline CDR1 reads ENHRY; CDR2 reads SYGVKD. The CDR3 runs 15 residues. For the CDR3, the DNA is TGTGCCATCAGTGAGGACAGGAGCTCTGGAGACACCATATATTTT. Translation gives CAISEDRSSGDTIYF.

This clonotype was seen ten or more times. The chain carries TRBV7-6 and TRBJ2-7, with 7 bases that match TRBD1. The V segment lost 5 bases and the J segment 3 bases; nucleotides outside the gene matches: 4. Germline lookup yields CDR1 SGHVS and CDR2 FNYEAQ. This CDR3 is 13 amino acids long. In DNA form, the CDR3 reads TGTGCCAGCAGCCCAAGACAGGGCTACGAGCAGTACTTC. Encoded protein: CASSPRQGYEQYF.

The genes are TRBV7-2 and TRBJ2-5; 8 bases fit TRBD2. Trimming took 4 bases from V and 2 from J; bases not matched to a gene: 15. The CDR3 consists of 18 residues. Germline CDR1 is SGHTA and CDR2 is FQGNSA. CDR3 region: CASSSYKGYSGVQETQYF. CDR3 DNA sequence: TGTGCCAGCAGCTCGTACAAGGGGTATAGCGGGGTACAAGAGACCCAGTACTTC.

V and J are TRBV2 and TRBJ1-1, with no clear D. Looked up from germline, CDR1 is SNHLY and CDR2 is FYNNEI. V lost 7 bases, J lost 4 bases, and 10 bases lay in between. The CDR3 has 12 amino acids. The CDR3 DNA reads as TGTGCCAGCACATCACCTGGCACTGAAGCTTTCTTT. Amino acid sequence: CASTSPGTEAFF.

CDR3: CSARDNMFSGNTIYF. In nucleotides, the CDR3 is TGCAGTGCTAGAGATAACATGTTCTCTGGAAACACCATATATTTT. This chain connects TRBV20-1 to TRBJ1-3; D is unresolved. V was pared by 0 bases and J by 0 bases, with 9 bases between. This CDR3 is 15 amino acids long. Germline CDR1 is DFQATT and CDR2 is SNEGSKA (reference sequence).

The chain carries TRBV19 and TRBJ2-4; tentative D call: TRBD1 (6 bases). This CDR3 is built from 13 residues. CDR1 LNHDA and CDR2 SQIVND come from the germline V gene (reference sequence). The V and J ends lost 4 bases and 12 bases respectively, with 16 bases between them. For the CDR3, the DNA is TGTGCCAGTAGTAACAGGGCGAACCTAAATCAGTACTTC. Residues: CASSNRANLNQYF. The full variable domain, rest sourced from reference TRBV19 and TRBJ2-4, is DGGITQSPKYLFRKEGQNVTLSCEQNLNHDAMYWYRQDPGQGLRLIYYSQIVNDFQKGDIAEGYSVSREKKESFPLTVTSAQKNPTAFYLCASSNRANLNQYFGAGTRLSVL.

This rearrangement joins TRBV20-1 to TRBJ2-6; D is uncertain. There are 15 residues in the CDR3. Germline V gene data show CDR1 as DFQATT and CDR2 as SNEGSKA (reference sequence). V was cut by 4 bases and J by 1 base, with 11 bases left in between. CDR3 residues: CSATLGGSGANVLTF. The DNA of the CDR3 is TGCAGTGCTACCCTCGGCGGTTCTGGGGCCAACGTCCTGACTTTC.